The T cell receptor beta chain described here comes from a study of OX40 agonist ivuxolimab in advanced cancers. V was cut by 10 bases and J by 8 bases, with 14 bases left in between. From germline, CDR1 is MNHEY and CDR2 SVGAGI. This CDR3 spans 11 amino acids. TCRdb keeps only in-frame clones here, not all; method: immunoSEQ multiplex PCR. The top ten hold less than 2.5% of the sample, which has 35,000 to 45,000 clones, roughly 80% seen once. This sequence originates from an adult with an advanced solid tumor such as melanoma, head and neck, liver or kidney cancer. The source material was CD4+ or CD8+ T cells sorted from blood, sampled in a trial of the OX40 agonist ivuxolimab. The rearrangement links TRBV6-5 to TRBJ1-1; no clear D. In DNA, the CDR3 is TGTGCCACTAATATCATGGGGGAAGCTTTCTTT. Translation gives CATNIMGEAFF.